This T cell receptor (beta chain) was recorded in a study of T cells expressing NK-cell markers. Notes on this clonotype: The antigen remains undetermined.

The CDR3 loop spans 15 amino acids. CDR1 is SGHRS, CDR2 YFSETQ, per germline. General study results and limits: Dominant NKG2C+ clonotypes were found to form about 1.0-7.5% of CD8+ T cells in 5 or 6 donors.

One entry per CDR3 protein, without DNA, is what TCRdb gives after re-calling the 5' RACE reads. The sample table sets out more than 250,000 distinct CDR3 sequences. The rearrangement links TRBV5-1 to TRBJ2-5; TCRdb selects TRBD1, and the lack of DNA leaves this call unchecked. The origin of this receptor is a man between 18 and 29 years old in good health. Material: blood T cells: a sorted CD56 or NKG2C T cell subset, CD4+ or CD8+ T cells, or bulk PBMC T cells (not recorded which). CDR3 sequence reads: CASSWTGPPQETQYF.